These 18 T cell receptor beta chains came from one sample sequenced in a study of blood T cell repertoires in COVID-19. Clones were read by immunoSEQ multiplex PCR, and TCRdb kept only the in-frame ones, dropping some. The data contain approximately 300,000 clones, around 89% of them singletons. The sequencing sample was made of peripheral blood. All receptors derive from a man aged 25 to 45 with acute or convalescent COVID-19.

V and J are TRBV5-1 and TRBJ2-3; TRBD2 aligns across 7 bases. Germline lookup yields CDR1 SGHRS and CDR2 YFSETQ. J gave up 4 bases and V 6 bases, and 14 bases lay outside the gene matches. The CDR3 is 16 residues long. CDR3 in amino acids: CASTLTAGRKADTQYF. The CDR3 DNA sequence: TGCGCCAGCACCCTGACAGCGGGAAGAAAGGCAGATACGCAGTATTTT.

CDR3 nucleotide sequence: TGTGCCAGCAGCCCCAGGGGTCCCTACGAGCAGTACTTC. This codes for CASSPRGPYEQYF. The chain uses TRBV3-1 (or the pseudogene TRBV3-2) and TRBJ2-7; tentatively, D is TRBD1 (6 bases). CDR3 length: 13 residues. Germline V gene lookup returns CDR1 LGHDT and CDR2 YNNKEL (reference sequence). Trimming left V 4 bases short and J 2 bases short, with 9 bases between.

The chain links TRBV5-1 to TRBJ2-5; D perhaps matches TRBD2 (6 bases). The CDR3 contains 14 residues. Germline CDR1 reads SGHRS; CDR2 reads YFSETQ. Trimming shortened V by 7 bases and J by 1 base, and 14 bases separated the two germline ends. CDR3 nucleotide sequence: TGCGCCAGCCTAGTCGGAGCGGGCCAAGAGACCCAGTACTTC. Encoded protein: CASLVGAGQETQYF.

This chain joins TRBV9 and TRBJ1-6; D uncertain. V lost 0 bases to trimming and J lost 6 bases, with 7 bases between them. Germline loops: CDR1 SGDLS, CDR2 YYNGEE. The CDR3 spans 14 residues. The CDR3, as DNA: TGTGCCAGCAGCGTAGGAGACATTAATTCACCCCTCCACTTT. Its translation: CASSVGDINSPLHF.

The V and J genes are TRBV28 and TRBJ2-3; D may be TRBD2 (6 bases). From germline, CDR1 is MDHEN and CDR2 SYDVKM. CDR3 length: 15 amino acids. Deletions cut 3 bases from V and 4 bases from J, with 14 bases between. The CDR3, as DNA: TGTGCCAGCAGTTTGGGGGGTCAAGGTGCAGATACGCAGTATTTT. Its protein product is CASSLGGQGADTQYF.

The V gene is TRBV6-4, the J gene TRBJ1-2; TRBD1 matches at 7 bases. The trim removed 6 bases at V and 1 base at J, leaving 8 bases unmatched. This CDR3 region has 15 residues. Germline loops: CDR1 MRHNA, CDR2 SNTAGT. This chain's CDR3 is CASRLHRDSNYGYTF. In DNA, the CDR3 is TGTGCCAGCAGACTGCACCGGGACAGTAACTATGGCTACACCTTC.

This chain connects TRBV11-1 to TRBJ2-2, with D unclear. V was shortened by 3 bases and J by 5 bases, with 7 bases between the two germline ends. The germline V gene encodes CDR1 SGHAT and CDR2 FQDESV (reference sequence). The CDR3 has 13 residues. As DNA, the CDR3 is TGTGCCAGCAGCTTCGTACAGACCGGGGAGCTGTTTTTT. Encoded protein: CASSFVQTGELFF.

In this sample, this clone turned up a few times. Other DNA sequences of this sample code for an identical CDR3. The rearrangement joins TRBV5-4 to TRBJ2-1; TRBD2 agrees at 11 bases. The CDR3 is made up of 15 amino acids. In germline, CDR1 is SGHNT, CDR2 YYREEE (reference sequence). The junction had 1 base not matched to a gene; V was cut back by 1 base and J by 4 bases. The chain's CDR3 is CASSLTSGGYNEQFF. The CDR3 DNA is TGTGCCAGCAGCTTGACTAGCGGGGGATACAATGAGCAGTTCTTC.

This sequence joins TRBV3-1 (or the pseudogene TRBV3-2) and TRBJ2-6; D gene uncertain. The CDR3 has 13 amino acids. In germline, CDR1 is LGHDT, CDR2 YNNKEL (reference sequence). Between the trimmed V and J ends, which lost 7 bases and 0 bases, there was a span of 4 bases. The CDR3 loop reads CASTLSGANVLTF. CDR3 DNA: TGTGCCAGCACCCTCTCTGGGGCCAACGTCCTGACTTTC.

The V and J genes are TRBV11-2 and TRBJ1-2, with a tentative D call TRBD1 (6 bases). The CDR3 has 14 residues. The ends were cut back, 2 bases at V and 5 bases at J, with 12 bases in the middle. Germline loops: CDR1 SGHAT, CDR2 FQNNGV. The CDR3 reads CASSLMGAAYGYTF. The CDR3 DNA follows: TGTGCCAGCAGCTTAATGGGGGCGGCATATGGCTACACCTTC.

The rearrangement uses TRBV9 and TRBJ2-7; 7 bases line up with TRBD1. V dropped 0 bases and J dropped 7; count of bases not matched to a gene: 7. Per germline, CDR1 SGDLS and CDR2 YYNGEE. The CDR3 spans 14 residues. The DNA for the CDR3 is TGTGCCAGCAGCGTAGGACAGGGTTTGGGGGAGCAGTACTTC. Its protein product is CASSVGQGLGEQYF.

This chain connects TRBV29-1 to TRBJ1-1, with TRBD1 matching over 7 bases. Trimming took 6 bases from V and 1 from J; bases not matched to a gene: 8. Germline V gene lookup returns CDR1 SQVTM and CDR2 ANQGSEA. This CDR3 region has 14 residues. In DNA, the CDR3 is TGCAGCGTCGAAAGCAGGGGGTGGAACACTGAAGCTTTCTTT. It is translated as CSVESRGWNTEAFF.

This sequence joins TRBV5-4 and TRBJ1-2; perhaps TRBD1 as D (6 bases). Germline V gives CDR1 SGHNT, CDR2 YYREEE (reference sequence). The CDR3 is 16 amino acids. Trimming removed 1 base from V and 7 bases from J, with 20 bases in between. CDR3 sequence (DNA): TGTGCCAGCAGCTTGATTTGGGCAGGGGAGTCGGGTGGCTACACCTTC. Translated, it gives CASSLIWAGESGGYTF. The variable domain in full, completed from reference TRBV5-4 and TRBJ1-2, reads ETGVTQSPTHLIKTRGQQVTLRCSSQSGHNTVSWYQQALGQGPQFIFQYYREEENGRGNFPPRFSGLQFPNYSSELNVNALELDDSALYLCASSLIWAGESGGYTFGSGTRLTVV.

The genes are TRBV9 and TRBJ2-5, with TRBD2 matching over 8 bases. This CDR3 has 14 residues. Germline V gene data show CDR1 as SGDLS and CDR2 as YYNGEE. V lost 3 bases to trimming and J lost 1 base; unmatched junction nucleotides: 2. CDR3 loop: CASSARGGQETQYF. In DNA form, the CDR3 reads TGTGCCAGCAGCGCTCGGGGGGGCCAAGAGACCCAGTACTTC.

This CDR3 reads CASSHQGAIGYTEAFF. The CDR3 DNA is TGTGCCAGCAGTCACCAGGGGGCTATCGGGTACACTGAAGCTTTCTTT. The V gene is TRBV2, the J gene TRBJ1-1, with TRBD1 matching over 8 bases. This CDR3 has 16 amino acids. CDR1 SNHLY and CDR2 FYNNEI come from the germline V gene. V shed 5 bases, J shed 3 bases, and the junction held 11 bases outside the gene matches.

This clone appeared a single time. J is TRBJ2-7 and V is TRBV6-5, with a weak D call TRBD2 (6 bases). CDR1 is MNHEY and CDR2 is SVGAGI in the germline V gene. This CDR3 has 14 amino acids. Trimming shortened V by 5 bases and J by 7 bases, and 18 bases separated the two germline ends. The DNA for the CDR3 is TGTGCCAGCAGTCCTTTCGGGAGAGGAGGGGAGCAGTACTTC. Protein sequence: CASSPFGRGGEQYF.

The V and J genes are TRBV9 and TRBJ2-5; TRBD1 matches 11 bases. V shed 3 bases and J 5 bases; nucleotides not matched to a gene: 6. Germline V gene lookup returns CDR1 SGDLS and CDR2 YYNGEE. The CDR3 is made up of 15 amino acids. CDR3 nucleotides: TGTGCCAGCAGCGCCGGGACAGGGGGTGTGGAGACCCAGTACTTC. This gives the protein CASSAGTGGVETQYF.

The V call is TRBV18, the J call TRBJ2-1, with TRBD2 as a possible D gene (5 bases). This CDR3 has 15 residues. V gave up 0 bases and J gave up 6 bases, with 12 bases separating them. Germline assignment: CDR1 KGHSH and CDR2 LQKENI. CDR3 DNA sequence: TGTGCCAGCTCACCACCTACGGGAAAGCGCAATGAGCAGTTCTTC. This encodes CASSPPTGKRNEQFF. The full variable domain, rest sourced from reference TRBV18 and TRBJ2-1, is NAGVMQNPRHLVRRRGQEARLRCSPMKGHSHVYWYRQLPEEGLKFMVYLQKENIIDESGMPKERFSAEFPKEGPSILRIQQVVRGDSAAYFCASSPPTGKRNEQFFGPGTRLTVL.